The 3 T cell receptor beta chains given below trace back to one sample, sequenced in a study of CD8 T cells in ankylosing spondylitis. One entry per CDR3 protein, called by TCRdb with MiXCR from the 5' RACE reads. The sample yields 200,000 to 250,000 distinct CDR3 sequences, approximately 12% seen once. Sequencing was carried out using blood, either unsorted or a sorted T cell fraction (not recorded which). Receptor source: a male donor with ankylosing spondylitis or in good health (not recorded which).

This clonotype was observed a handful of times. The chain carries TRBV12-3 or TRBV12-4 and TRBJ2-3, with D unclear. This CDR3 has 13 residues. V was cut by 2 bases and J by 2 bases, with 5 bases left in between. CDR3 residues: CASSLPITDTQYF. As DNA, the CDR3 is TGTGCCAGCAGTTTACCGATCACAGATACGCAGTATTTT.

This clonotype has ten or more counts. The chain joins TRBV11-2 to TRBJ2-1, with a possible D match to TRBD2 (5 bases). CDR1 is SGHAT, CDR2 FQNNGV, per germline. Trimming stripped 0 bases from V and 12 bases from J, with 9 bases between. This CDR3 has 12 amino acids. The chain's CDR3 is CASSLEYGVQFF. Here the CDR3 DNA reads TGTGCCAGCAGCTTAGAATACGGGGTGCAGTTCTTC.

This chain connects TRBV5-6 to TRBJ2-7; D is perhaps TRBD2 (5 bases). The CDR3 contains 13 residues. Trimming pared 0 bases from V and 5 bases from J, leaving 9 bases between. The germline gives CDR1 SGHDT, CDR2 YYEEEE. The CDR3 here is CASSLGRRDEQYF. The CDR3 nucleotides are TGTGCCAGCAGCTTGGGTAGGCGGGACGAGCAGTACTTC.